This TCR beta chain was retrieved from a study of blood T cell repertoires in COVID-19. At the level of the study: Acute-phase and convalescent COVID-19 samples originated in the United States, Italy and Spain. Sample material is recorded as cDNA or gDNA derived from T cells, B-cell-depleted T cells, or PBMCs.

Per the original methods: Amplification from reference gene primers served as the basis for estimated nucleated cell counts. The data were produced by immunoSEQ multiplex PCR, yet TCRdb's version contains in-frame clones alone and is incomplete. V and J calls and clone size are copied from that table; D and trimming were computed from the DNA. This sample carries about 260,000 clones, around 89% of them seen once, and the ten largest clones take over 3.5%. The germline V gene encodes CDR1 SGHNT and CDR2 YENEEA. This CDR3 has 16 amino acids. The trim removed 6 bases at V and 7 bases at J, leaving 12 bases unmatched.

The rearrangement joins TRBV11-3 to TRBJ2-3, with 11 positions matching TRBD2. Sequencing input: peripheral blood. This receptor was obtained from a woman between 40 and 50 years old with acute or convalescent COVID-19. DNA of the CDR3: TGTGCCAGCAGTCAACGGCGGGGACTAGCGGAGTATACGCAGTATTTT. The encoded protein is CASSQRRGLAEYTQYF.